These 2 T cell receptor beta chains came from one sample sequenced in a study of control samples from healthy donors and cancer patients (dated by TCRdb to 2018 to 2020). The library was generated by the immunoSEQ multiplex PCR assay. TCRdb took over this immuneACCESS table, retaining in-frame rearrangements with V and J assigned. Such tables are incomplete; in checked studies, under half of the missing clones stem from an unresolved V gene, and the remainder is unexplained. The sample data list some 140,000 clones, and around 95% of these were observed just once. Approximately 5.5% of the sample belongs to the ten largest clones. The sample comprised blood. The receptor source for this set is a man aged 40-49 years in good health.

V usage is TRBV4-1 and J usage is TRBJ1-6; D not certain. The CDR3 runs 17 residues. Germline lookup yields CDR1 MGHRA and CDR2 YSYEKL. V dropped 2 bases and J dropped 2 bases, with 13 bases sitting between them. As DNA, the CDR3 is TGCGCCAGCAGCCAAATGGACGGTGGGGCCTATAATTCACCCCTCCACTTT. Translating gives CASSQMDGGAYNSPLHF.

The DNA of the CDR3 is TGTGCCAGCAGGCCCAGAGGCGGGAACTATGGCTACACCTTC. Its translation: CASRPRGGNYGYTF. The chain couples TRBV6-6 to TRBJ1-2; D gene unclear. The CDR3 spans 14 residues. Trimming stripped 6 bases from V and 2 bases from J, with 13 bases between. The germline gives CDR1 MNHNY, CDR2 SVGAGI (reference sequence).